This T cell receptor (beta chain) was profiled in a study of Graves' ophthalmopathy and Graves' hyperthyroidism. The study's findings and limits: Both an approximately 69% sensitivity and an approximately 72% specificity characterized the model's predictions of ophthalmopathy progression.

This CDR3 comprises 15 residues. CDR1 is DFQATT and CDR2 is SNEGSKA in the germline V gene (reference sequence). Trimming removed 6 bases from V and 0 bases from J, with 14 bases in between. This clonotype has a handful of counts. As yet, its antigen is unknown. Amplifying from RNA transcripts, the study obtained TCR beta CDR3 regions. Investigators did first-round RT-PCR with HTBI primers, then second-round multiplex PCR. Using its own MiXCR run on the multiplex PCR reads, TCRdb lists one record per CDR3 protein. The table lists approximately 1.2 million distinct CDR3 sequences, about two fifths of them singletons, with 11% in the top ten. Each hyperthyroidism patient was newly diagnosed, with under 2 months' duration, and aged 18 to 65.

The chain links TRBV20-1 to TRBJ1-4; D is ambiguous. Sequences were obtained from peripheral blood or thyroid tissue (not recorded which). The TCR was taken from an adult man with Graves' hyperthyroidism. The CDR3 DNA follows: TGCAGTGCGCCGAGCTCCCGGCCAACTAATGAAAAACTGTTTTTT. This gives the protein CSAPSSRPTNEKLFF.